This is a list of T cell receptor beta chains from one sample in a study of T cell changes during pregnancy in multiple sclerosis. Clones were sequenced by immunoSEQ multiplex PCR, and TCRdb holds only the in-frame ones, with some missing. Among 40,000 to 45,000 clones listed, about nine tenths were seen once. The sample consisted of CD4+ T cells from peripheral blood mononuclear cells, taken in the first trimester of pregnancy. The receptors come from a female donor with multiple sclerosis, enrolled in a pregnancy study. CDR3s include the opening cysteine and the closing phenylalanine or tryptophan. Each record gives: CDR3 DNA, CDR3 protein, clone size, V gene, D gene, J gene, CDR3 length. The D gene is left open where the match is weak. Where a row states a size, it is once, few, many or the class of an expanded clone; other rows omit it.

TGTGCCATCCTGACTAGAACCGGGGAGCTGTTTTTT,CAILTRTGELFF,-,TRBV10-3,-,TRBJ2-2,12
TGTGCCAGCAGTCCGTGGATACGGACAGGGGGCGACGATGGCTACACCTTC,CASSPWIRTGGDDGYTF,-,TRBV28,TRBD1,TRBJ1-2,17
TGTGCCAGCAGCTTACAGGGCAATCAGCCCCAGCATTTT,CASSLQGNQPQHF,-,TRBV7-2,-,TRBJ1-5,13
TGTGCCAGCAGCTTGAAACTGCGGGAGGGCAATGAGCAGTTCTTC,CASSLKLREGNEQFF,-,TRBV7-9,TRBD2,TRBJ2-1,15
TGTGCCAGTAGTATTATGGGGGGTGGTGGCAATCAGCCCCAGCATTTT,CASSIMGGGGNQPQHF,-,TRBV19,-,TRBJ1-5,16
TGTGCCAGCAGTGTCGTTGGCGGCAGTAACGGGGAGCTGTTTTTT,CASSVVGGSNGELFF,-,TRBV2,-,TRBJ2-2,15
TGTGCCAGCATTCCGGGGTGGGCCACTGAAGCTTTCTTT,CASIPGWATEAFF,many,TRBV2,-,TRBJ1-1,13
TGCGCCAGCAGCCTACTAACTTACTCTGGGGCCAACGTCCTGACTTTC,CASSLLTYSGANVLTF,many,TRBV5-1,-,TRBJ2-6,16
TGTGCCAGTAGTAGGCGGTCATCTGGGGCCAACGTCCTGACTTTC,CASSRRSSGANVLTF,-,TRBV19,-,TRBJ2-6,15
TGTGCCAGCAGCGACCTTTATGCGGGGGGGAATAATGAGCAGTTCTTC,CASSDLYAGGNNEQFF,-,TRBV7-3,TRBD2,TRBJ2-1,16
TGTGCCAGTAGGAGCACAGGGGCCCCCGGCGGTGAGCAGTTCTTC,CASRSTGAPGGEQFF,-,TRBV19,TRBD1,TRBJ2-1,15
TGTGCCATCAGTGCTCAGCGTCGGGGGGAGACCCAGTACTTC,CAISAQRRGETQYF,-,TRBV10-3,-,TRBJ2-5,14
TGTGCCAGCAGCTTAGGTCCCGGGGGGAGCTCAGATACGCAGTATTTT,CASSLGPGGSSDTQYF,few,TRBV7-2,TRBD2,TRBJ2-3,16
TGTGCCTGGAGCCGCCTAAGGACATATGGCTACACCTTC,CAWSRLRTYGYTF,-,TRBV30,-,TRBJ1-2,13
TGTGCCAGCAGTTCCCGGAAAGACAGCCGGGGGAACCATGGAAACACCATATATTTT,CASSSRKDSRGNHGNTIYF,-,TRBV27,-,TRBJ1-3,19
TGCGCCAGCAGTTCCGACAGGGATTTTCCGTACGAGCAGTACTTC,CASSSDRDFPYEQYF,-,TRBV5-1,TRBD1,TRBJ2-7,15
TGTGCCAGCAGTCCATTGGCGGGGAGCCTGGATACGCAGTATTTT,CASSPLAGSLDTQYF,once,TRBV6-5,-,TRBJ2-3,15
TGTGCCAGCTCCCCTCCTACAGGCTACGAGCAGTACTTC,CASSPPTGYEQYF,-,TRBV18,-,TRBJ2-7,13
TGTGCCTGGAGCCGGGACAGGGCCTACTCTGGAAACACCATATATTTT,CAWSRDRAYSGNTIYF,few,TRBV30,TRBD1,TRBJ1-3,16
TGCAGCGTTGACCGGAACACCGGGGAGCTGTTTTTT,CSVDRNTGELFF,-,TRBV29-1,-,TRBJ2-2,12
TGTGCCAGTGCCCCGGGACAGCTTAATGAAAAACTGTTTTTT,CASAPGQLNEKLFF,-,TRBV19,TRBD1,TRBJ1-4,14
TGTGCCAGTAGTATTGGACTAGCGGGAGCATCCTACGAGCAGTACTTC,CASSIGLAGASYEQYF,once,TRBV19,TRBD2,TRBJ2-7,16
TGTGCCATCAGTGAGACTCCTAGCGGGAGGGCCAGTGATGAGCAGTTCTTC,CAISETPSGRASDEQFF,-,TRBV10-3,TRBD2,TRBJ2-1,17
TGTGCCAGCAGCCCTCAGGGGGACCATGGCTACACCTTC,CASSPQGDHGYTF,-,TRBV7-9,TRBD1,TRBJ1-2,13
TGTGCCAGCAGCTTAGTTCACAGTGCCCGCGGCTACACCTTC,CASSLVHSARGYTF,-,TRBV7-2,-,TRBJ1-2,14
TGTGCCATCAGCTCCGGGACAGGTTCCTACGAGCAGTACTTC,CAISSGTGSYEQYF,-,TRBV10-3,TRBD1,TRBJ2-7,14
TGTGCCAGCAGTGCTAACCCTACAGGGAGTGGGGGTAATGAGCAGTTCTTC,CASSANPTGSGGNEQFF,-,TRBV2,-,TRBJ2-1,17
TGTGCCAGCAGCTCCAACAGTTTAGGATATGGCTACACCTTC,CASSSNSLGYGYTF,-,TRBV5-6,-,TRBJ1-2,14
TGTGCCAGCAAGTGGGGACTAGGACGAGAGACCCAGTACTTC,CASKWGLGRETQYF,-,TRBV6-6,TRBD2,TRBJ2-5,14
TGTGCCAGCAGCTTAGATCCTTACAATGAGCAGTTCTTC,CASSLDPYNEQFF,-,TRBV11-2,-,TRBJ2-1,13
TGTGCCAGCAGCCACCCCTCGGGAGGCATGAACACTGAAGCTTTCTTT,CASSHPSGGMNTEAFF,-,TRBV7-9,-,TRBJ1-1,16
TGTGCCAGCAGCCACTATACTCTAGCTAACTATGGCTACACCTTC,CASSHYTLANYGYTF,-,TRBV11-1,-,TRBJ1-2,15
TGTGCCAGCAGCCCCTTCGGCAGGTTACCAGATACGCAGTATTTT,CASSPFGRLPDTQYF,-,TRBV9,-,TRBJ2-3,15
TGTGCCACCCGAGTGGGAGCTGGAAACACCATATATTTT,CATRVGAGNTIYF,-,TRBV6-1,-,TRBJ1-3,13